Below are 4 T cell receptor beta chains sequenced from a single sample in a study of human T cells and chemical hapten exposure. TCRdb re-analysed the RACE reads in MiXCR, keeping a single row per CDR3 protein. The data hold 100,000 to 150,000 distinct CDR3 sequences, with 13% observed a single time. Time point denoted: pre-sensitization, week 0. The treatment was: therapeutic diphenylcyclopropenone sensitization with weekly scalp DPC. The sequencing used whole blood, collected in connection with sensitization to the hapten diphenylcyclopropenone (DPC). All receptors derive from a woman under 30 with alopecia areata. Some clones in this sample may be carry-over from other donors' samples.

In this sample, this clonotype turned up many times. The chain couples TRBV11-3 to TRBJ2-1; 8 bases fit TRBD2. Trimming removed 5 bases from V and 10 bases from J; junction bases left unmatched: 7. This CDR3 is built from 13 residues. Per germline, CDR1 SGHNT and CDR2 YENEEA. In DNA form, the CDR3 reads TGTGCCAGCAGCCTTAGCGGGGTAGAGGAGCAGTTCTTC. Its protein is CASSLSGVEEQFF. Drawing the rest from reference TRBV11-3 and TRBJ2-1, the complete variable domain is EAGVVQSPRYKIIEKKQPVAFWCNPISGHNTLYWYLQNLGQGPELLIRYENEEAVDDSQLPKDRFSAERLKGVDSTLKIQPAELGDSAVYLCASSLSGVEEQFFGPGTRLTVL.

This clonotype was seen ten or more times. This chain uses TRBV18 with TRBJ1-1; weak D call: TRBD1 (5 bases). Per germline, CDR1 KGHSH and CDR2 LQKENI. This CDR3 has 13 amino acids. V lost 6 bases, J lost 3 bases, and 11 bases lay in between. Here the CDR3 reads CASSSQGDTEAFF. CDR3 in DNA: TGTGCCAGCTCCTCCCAGGGAGACACTGAAGCTTTCTTT.

This clonotype turned up a few times. This chain joins TRBV20-1 and TRBJ2-7; 7 bases are a match to TRBD1. Germline V gene sequence: CDR1 DFQATT, CDR2 SNEGSKA (reference sequence). Trimming cost V 1 base and J 6 bases; bases outside gene matches: 6. The CDR3 extends over 13 amino acids. The CDR3 nucleotides read TGCAGTGCTAGAGTTAGGGGGCAAGCCGAGCAGTACTTC. This gives the protein CSARVRGQAEQYF.

The CDR3 is CASSQQGHYNSPLHF. DNA of the CDR3: TGTGCCAGCAGCCAGCAGGGACATTATAATTCACCCCTCCACTTT. The chain uses TRBV7-2 and TRBJ1-6; D perhaps matches TRBD1 (6 bases). This CDR3 has 15 residues. Germline values: CDR1 SGHTA, CDR2 FQGNSA. The germline V and J ends were trimmed by 5 bases and 4 bases, with 12 bases remaining between them.